These T cell receptor beta chains were read from a single sample in a study of PD-1 blockade in classical Hodgkin lymphoma. Clones were read by immunoSEQ multiplex PCR, and TCRdb kept only the in-frame ones, dropping some. The sample lists almost 85,000 clones, roughly 89% occurring once. Sequencing was performed on peripheral blood mononuclear cells (PBMCs), taken at baseline. The receptors were gathered from a human donor with classical Hodgkin lymphoma. CDR3s leave out the opening cysteine and the closing phenylalanine or tryptophan. Each record gives: V gene, J gene, CDR3 protein.

TRBV25-1	TRBJ2-3	ASSGVSVADTQY
TRBV27	TRBJ2-2	ASSLRGGNTGELF
TRBV5-1	TRBJ2-3	ASSGLGRSDTQY
TRBV7-9	TRBJ1-4	ASSLAQGASNEKLF
TRBV18	TRBJ2-5	ASSPAGQETQY
TRBV27	TRBJ1-2	ASSLRQGDGYT
TRBV5-1	TRBJ1-2	ASSSDGINYGYT
TRBV20-1	TRBJ2-1	SATVAGEQF
TRBV10-3	TRBJ2-3	AISEDITDTQY
TRBV9	TRBJ2-2	ASSPEGQGATGELF
TRBV5-6	TRBJ2-1	ASSSSGLYNEQF